This entry lists 30 T cell receptor beta chains sequenced from one sample in a study of tumor-infiltrating lymphocytes in glioblastoma multiforme. TCR beta libraries were built from RNA through three nested multiplex PCR rounds using modified ARM-PCR. TCRdb analysed the multiplex PCR reads with MiXCR anew, one entry per CDR3 protein. The sample shows 10,000 to 15,000 distinct CDR3 sequences, 60% to 75% of them seen only once. Sequencing input: brain tumor tissue. Receptor source: a male donor with glioblastoma.

This clonotype was counted once. One end of the junction is discordant with germline, which a read error may explain. The chain couples TRBV6-6 to TRBJ2-1; D is tentatively TRBD1 or TRBD2 (5 bases each). Germline assignment: CDR1 MNHNY and CDR2 SVGAGI (reference sequence). The CDR3 is 15 residues long. The CDR3 spells CASSYSRDRYNEQFF. For the CDR3, the DNA is TGTGCCAGCAGTTACTCGAGGGACCGATACAATGAACAGTTCTTC.

The rearrangement joins TRBV10-2 to TRBJ1-5, with D perhaps matching TRBD1 (6 bases). The CDR3 length is 14 residues. Germline V CDR1 and CDR2: WSHSY, SAAADI. The V end was cut by 9 bases, the J end by 6 bases, with 18 bases between. The CDR3 DNA reads TGCGCCAGTGGGGGGGCAGGGCGCATTCAGCCCCAGCATTTT. This codes for CASGGAGRIQPQHF.

Worth noting for this clonotype: At one end, the junction sequence differs from germline, possibly due to a read error. The chain links TRBV6-5 to TRBJ1-1; maybe TRBD1 (5 bases). CDR1 MNHEY and CDR2 SVGAGI come from the germline V gene. This CDR3 region has 14 residues. CDR3 sequence: CASGYSIWGNGAFF. In nucleotides, the CDR3 is TGTGCCAGCGGTTACTCGATCTGGGGGAATGGAGCTTTCTTT.

As to this clonotype: An end of the junction does not agree with germline; a read error may underlie this. The CDR3 DNA sequence: TGTGCCAGCAGCGAAGAAGTCGTAGCGTACAATGGGCAGTTCTTC. It translates to CASSEEVVAYNGQFF. The rearrangement joins TRBV6-1 to TRBJ2-1; possibly TRBD2 for D (5 bases). This CDR3 comprises 15 residues. Germline CDR1 is MNHNS and CDR2 is SASEGT.

This chain links TRBV12-3 or TRBV12-4 with TRBJ2-1, with 12 bases aligning to TRBD2. Trimming took 4 bases from V and 7 from J; bases not matched to a gene: 8. This CDR3 spans 16 amino acids. CDR3 in DNA: TGTGCCAGCAGTTCAGACGGACTAGCGGGACATAATGAGCAGTTCTTC. Its translation: CASSSDGLAGHNEQFF.

About this clonotype itself: A read error is possible here, since a much larger clone lies one base away. This CDR3 reads CASCYSWTSGSRGDTQYF. CDR3 in DNA: TGTGCCAGCTGTTACTCGTGGACTAGCGGTTCCCGAGGAGATACGCAGTATTTT. The chain is built from TRBV6-6 and TRBJ2-3, with TRBD2 matching 10 bases. CDR3 length equals 18 residues. CDR1 and CDR2 from the germline V gene are MNHNY and SVGAGI (reference sequence).

About this clonotype: A clone one base away is much larger, so this may be a read error. The genes are TRBV7-9 and TRBJ2-4, with D possibly TRBD1 on 5 matching bases. The CDR3 is 17 amino acids. Trimming cost V 5 bases and J 0 bases, with 17 bases left between them. Germline V lookup: CDR1 SEHNR, CDR2 FQNEAQ (reference sequence). In nucleotides, the CDR3 is TGTGCCAGCAGCGATATAACTACAGGTATAGCCAAAAACATTCAGTACTTC. This codes for CASSDITTGIAKNIQYF.

This clonotype is medium-sized (0.01 to 0.1%) by share. V gene TRBV6-2 or TRBV6-3 combines with J gene TRBJ2-1, with unresolved D. The CDR3 spans 14 residues. Germline lookup yields CDR1 MNHEY and CDR2 SVGEGT. V was clipped by 6 bases and J by 1 base, with 10 bases between them. The CDR3 reads CASSLSLSYNEQFF. The CDR3 nucleotides are TGTGCCAGCAGCCTCTCTTTGTCCTACAATGAGCAGTTCTTC.

This chain joins TRBV20-1 and TRBJ1-1; no firm D call. The germline CDR1 and CDR2 sequences are DFQATT and SNEGSKA (reference sequence). The CDR3 contains 17 residues. V was pared by 3 bases and J by 2 bases, with 22 bases between. The CDR3, as DNA: TGCAGTGCTAGGGTTATCGGCGGTGCGGGGTTAAACACTGAAGCTTTCTTT. This sequence encodes CSARVIGGAGLNTEAFF.

The rearrangement joins TRBV6-5 to TRBJ1-1; tentatively, D is TRBD1 (5 bases). The germline V gene has CDR1 MNHEY and CDR2 SVGAGI. The CDR3 is 14 residues long. V lost 6 bases to trimming and J lost 6 bases, with 17 bases between them. CDR3 sequence (DNA): TGTGCCAGCAGCCCTTCGGGACTCGGGGCTGAAGCTTTCTTT. Its protein is CASSPSGLGAEAFF.

The chain combines TRBV2 with TRBJ2-7; TRBD2 matches at 12 bases. CDR1 and CDR2 (germline): SNHLY, FYNNEI. Unmatched junction bases numbered 1, after V lost 4 bases and J lost 0 bases. This CDR3 comprises 15 residues. The CDR3 loop is CASSGTSGNSYEQYF. CDR3 DNA: TGTGCCAGCAGTGGGACTAGCGGGAACTCCTACGAGCAGTACTTC.

In its sample, this clonotype ranks as medium-sized. The rearrangement joins TRBV12-3 or TRBV12-4 to TRBJ1-2; D remains ambiguous. This CDR3 has 14 amino acids. V was clipped by 4 bases and J by 0 bases, with 9 bases between them. CDR3 DNA: TGTGCCAGCAGTTCAGGCGGGTCTAACTATGGCTACACCTTC. Its protein product is CASSSGGSNYGYTF.

This clonotype is classed as medium-sized. The chain couples TRBV20-1 to TRBJ2-4; D remains unclear. Germline lookup yields CDR1 DFQATT and CDR2 SNEGSKA (reference sequence). Trimming left V 5 bases short and J 2 bases short, with 13 bases between. The CDR3 extends over 14 amino acids. DNA of the CDR3: TGCAGTGCTTCCCCCGGGTTATCCAAAAACATTCAGTACTTC. This translates into CSASPGLSKNIQYF.

Of note for this clonotype: One base away lies a much larger clone, so this may be a sequencing read error. This chain uses TRBV19 with TRBJ1-2, with D possibly being TRBD1 (5 bases). Germline V CDR1 and CDR2: LNHDA, SQIVND (reference sequence). The CDR3 is 14 residues long. CDR3 region: CANSIGTVNYGYTF. CDR3 nucleotide sequence: TGTGCCAATAGTATTGGGACGGTTAACTATGGCTACACCTTC.

This clonotype was seen only once. The V and J genes are TRBV11-2 and TRBJ2-7, with D perhaps matching TRBD1 (6 bases). The length of the CDR3 is 14 residues. Trimming shortened V by 6 bases and J by 2 bases, and 14 bases separated the two germline ends. The germline V gene encodes CDR1 SGHAT and CDR2 FQNNGV. This CDR3 is CASSRQDGTYEQYF. The CDR3 bases are TGTGCCAGCAGTCGACAGGACGGAACCTACGAGCAGTACTTC.

Concerning this clonotype: The CDR3 end shows no conserved phenylalanine or tryptophan, and so a read error is likely. It is unclear where the CDR3 begins or ends on the DNA, so no DNA is shown, and the CDR3 is as TCRdb lists it. V and J are TRBV29-1 and TRBJ1-1. Germline lookup yields CDR1 SQVTM and CDR2 ANQGSEA. The CDR3 length is 13 residues, termini included. CDR3 residues: CIVDSPENAVAFL.

The chain recombines TRBV11-1 with TRBJ1-1; D remains ambiguous. The germline V gene encodes CDR1 SGHAT and CDR2 FQDESV (reference sequence). The ends were cut back, 1 base at V and 5 bases at J, with 11 bases in the middle. The length of the CDR3 is 14 residues. The CDR3 DNA reads as TGTGCCAGCAGCTTAGGTCGGGGTGGAACTGAAGCTTTCTTT. The encoded protein is CASSLGRGGTEAFF.

This clonotype was seen just once. A much larger clone lies a single base off, so this may be a read error. The chain links TRBV9 to TRBJ2-2; tentative D call: TRBD2 (6 bases). The CDR3 has 15 residues. The germline V and J ends were trimmed by 2 bases and 7 bases, with 15 bases remaining between them. Per germline, CDR1 SGDLS and CDR2 YYNGEE. The CDR3 loop is CASSVEGLPGGELFF. The CDR3 coding sequence is TGTGCCAGCAGCGTGGAGGGACTCCCGGGCGGGGAGCTGTTTTTT.

A word on this clonotype: One end of the junction does not line up with germline, which may come from a read error. V and J are TRBV12-3 or TRBV12-4 and TRBJ2-1; D is uncertain. This CDR3 is 13 amino acids long. This chain's CDR3 is CASSSQRSGEQFF. The CDR3 DNA reads as TGTGCCAGCAGCTCCCAGAGATCCGGTGAGCAGTTCTTT.

Turning to this clonotype: At one boundary the junction diverges from the germline segment, which might be a read error. The rearrangement links TRBV12-3 or TRBV12-4 to TRBJ2-5, with no clear D. This CDR3 spans 13 amino acids. The CDR3 sequence is CASSHPNSEPQYF. CDR3 bases: TGTGCCAGCAGCCACCCCAATTCAGAGCCCCAGTACTTC.

A word on this clonotype: The CDR3 end shows no conserved phenylalanine or tryptophan, and so a read error is likely. The rearrangement links TRBV11-2 to TRBJ2-1; 10 positions agree with TRBD2. Per the germline V gene, CDR1 is SGHAT and CDR2 is FQNNGV. The CDR3 length is 15 residues. Trimming removed 7 bases from V and 9 bases from J; junction bases left unmatched: 12. The CDR3 region has the DNA TGTGCCAGCACCTTCGGGACTAGCGAGAGTAGTGAGCAGTTCGTC. Translating gives CASTFGTSESSEQFV.

This clonotype was counted a single time. The V and J genes are TRBV10-2 and TRBJ1-1, with D unclear. Trimming took off 8 bases at V and 3 bases at J, with 7 bases between the two ends. Germline V CDR1 and CDR2: WSHSY, SAAADI. CDR3 length: 11 residues. The CDR3 sequence: CASGWDTEAFF. DNA of the CDR3: TGCGCCAGCGGTTGGGACACTGAAGCTTTCTTT.

The V call is TRBV6-1, the J call TRBJ2-3; D remains ambiguous. Per germline, CDR1 MNHNS and CDR2 SASEGT. There are 13 residues in the CDR3. V lost 1 base and J 7 bases, leaving 9 bases between the germline ends. The CDR3 spells CASSEGESNTQYF. In DNA, the CDR3 is TGTGCCAGCAGTGAAGGGGAAAGCAATACGCAGTATTTT.

This clonotype has ten or more counts. A clone one base away is much larger, so this may be a read error. The rearrangement uses TRBV6-6 and TRBJ2-3; a possible D gene is TRBD1 (6 bases). Germline CDR1 is MNHNY and CDR2 is SVGAGI (reference sequence). The length of the CDR3 is 15 residues. CDR3 residues: CASSQGGRSTDTRYF. The CDR3 bases are TGTGCCAGCAGTCAAGGGGGACGGAGCACAGATACGCGGTATTTT.

Concerning this clonotype: Without the conserved terminal phenylalanine or tryptophan, this CDR3 likely stems from a read error. The chain uses TRBV7-8 and TRBJ1-5; tentative D call: TRBD1 (5 bases). The CDR3 extends over 19 amino acids. Germline-derived CDR1 and CDR2 are SGHVS and FQNEAQ. The CDR3 reads CASSLGGPGRIYSNRPQHL. The CDR3 bases are TGTGCCAGCAGCTTAGGAGGGCCAGGGAGGATTTATAGCAATCGGCCCCAGCATTTA.

In its sample, this clonotype is medium-sized. At one end, the junction sequence differs from germline, possibly due to a read error. The chain recombines TRBV20-1 with TRBJ2-3; TRBD1 aligns across 10 bases. The CDR3 consists of 14 residues. CDR1 and CDR2 from the germline V gene are DFQATT and SNEGSKA (reference sequence). DNA of the CDR3: TGCAGTGCTAGAGAGACAGGGGGCACCGATACGCAGTATTTT. Encoded protein: CSARETGGTDTQYF.

On this clonotype: No conserved phenylalanine or tryptophan ends this CDR3, so it is likely a read error. The J gene is TRBJ2-7, the V gene TRBV30; 10 bases are a match to TRBD1. Germline CDR1 GTSNPN, CDR2 SVGIG (reference sequence). The CDR3 totals 15 residues. Trimming took 4 bases from V and 3 from J; bases not matched to a gene: 9. The CDR3 DNA sequence: TGTGCCTGGAATGGAGGGACAGGGGCCGGCTACGAGCAGTACTTA. Encoded protein: CAWNGGTGAGYEQYL.

This clonotype was counted only a few times. The chain links TRBV28 to TRBJ2-5, with 8 nucleotides matching TRBD1. The trim removed 6 bases at V and 1 base at J, leaving 7 bases unmatched. The CDR3 has 15 residues. Germline V CDR1 and CDR2: MDHEN, SYDVKM. As DNA, the CDR3 is TGTGCCAGCAGCGCGGGACAGGCCTTCCAAGAGACCCAGTACTTC. Translating it yields CASSAGQAFQETQYF.

The chain couples TRBV4-2 to TRBJ1-3; perhaps TRBD1 as D (6 bases). The germline V gene has CDR1 LGHNA and CDR2 YNFKEQ. This CDR3 is 15 amino acids long. V was cut by 0 bases and J by 2 bases, with 8 bases left in between. The CDR3 region has the DNA TGTGCCAGCAGCCAAGATGGGGGCACTGGAAACACCATATATTTT. This codes for CASSQDGGTGNTIYF.

The genes are TRBV11-2 and TRBJ2-3, with D uncertain. This CDR3 is 15 amino acids long. V lost 5 bases and J 4 bases, leaving 16 bases between the germline ends. CDR1 SGHAT and CDR2 FQNNGV come from the germline V gene. As DNA, the CDR3 is TGTGCCAGCAGCCCCCTCCTCCAGTGGGCAGATACGCAGTATTTT. It encodes CASSPLLQWADTQYF.